Described below is a single T cell receptor beta chain sequence and its context. Data came from immunoSEQ multiplex PCR; TCRdb stores just in-frame clones and leaves some out. The repertoire holds 85,000 to 95,000 clones, approximately 90% seen once, with approximately 15% in the top ten. The sample is drawn from a study of control samples from healthy donors and cancer patients. The germline V gene encodes CDR1 SGHTA and CDR2 FQGNSA. This CDR3 has 13 amino acids. The V end was cut by 5 bases, the J end by 6 bases, with 13 bases between. The chain uses TRBV7-2 and TRBJ1-1; unclear D gene. This clonotype was obtained from a woman aged 70 to 79 in good health. The sample comprised blood. The CDR3 bases are TGTGCCAGCAGCCCTCACTCTAGGGCTGAAGCTTTCTTT. It specifies CASSPHSRAEAFF.